Given below is one TCR beta chain in context. Its antigen remains unidentified. This specimen belongs to a study of cytomegalovirus exposure and HLA in healthy donors. The PCR was carried out with 60 Vbeta primers and 13 Jbeta primers. Only in-frame clones appear in the TCRdb table, and some are missing; sequencing was by immunoSEQ multiplex PCR. There are about 130,000 clones in the sample; 80% occur only once, and approximately 10% lies in the top ten. Trimming took 0 bases from V and 5 from J, leaving 14 bases between them. Germline V gene lookup returns CDR1 SNHLY and CDR2 FYNNEI. The CDR3 totals 15 residues. General study results and limits: Most of the TCR beta V segments (in an earlier analysis) were productive either about 90% or about 30% of the time. TCR association rates varied by HLA locus in a later analysis, with DRB1 highest and HLA-C lowest.

This sequence originates from a young man in good health and CMV-seropositive. The chain has TRBV2 and TRBJ2-7, with D perhaps TRBD1 (5 bases). Sequencing input: PBMCs. This CDR3 is CASSEARFGRDEQYF. In nucleotides, the CDR3 is TGTGCCAGCAGTGAAGCGAGATTTGGCAGGGACGAGCAGTACTTC.